What follows are 21 T cell receptor beta chains derived from one specimen sequenced in a study of graft-versus-host responses after intestinal transplantation. The data were produced by immunoSEQ multiplex PCR, yet TCRdb's version contains in-frame clones alone and is incomplete. The sample records 35,000 to 55,000 clones, about 93% being singletons. The sequencing used PBMCs, collected about 800 days after a first intestinal transplant, on the day of a second. The receptors stem from a human patient who received an intestinal transplant, so some T cells may come from the graft donor.

The chain is built from TRBV14 and TRBJ1-1; 8 positions agree with TRBD1. V lost 2 bases to trimming and J lost 3 bases; unmatched junction nucleotides: 5. CDR3 length: 15 amino acids. Germline CDR1 SGHDN, CDR2 FVKESK. CDR3 sequence: CASSQTRGLDTEAFF. The CDR3 nucleotides read TGTGCCAGCAGCCAAACCAGGGGGCTAGACACTGAAGCTTTCTTT.

This chain joins TRBV5-1 and TRBJ2-7, with 8 bases aligning to TRBD1. The CDR3 totals 13 residues. The J segment lost 2 bases and the V segment lost 4 bases, leaving 2 bases of the junction unmatched. CDR1 is SGHRS, CDR2 YFSETQ, per germline. The CDR3 is CASSRGQAYEQYF. The CDR3 DNA is TGCGCCAGCAGCCGGGGACAGGCCTACGAGCAGTACTTC.

The chain uses TRBV30 and TRBJ1-2; D remains ambiguous. Deletions cut 1 base from V and 7 bases from J, with 10 bases between. The CDR3 is 12 residues long. Germline V gene data show CDR1 as GTSNPN and CDR2 as SVGIG (reference sequence). CDR3: CAWSAGPVGYTF. DNA for the CDR3: TGTGCCTGGAGTGCTGGGCCCGTTGGCTACACCTTC.

The rearrangement uses TRBV10-2 and TRBJ2-7; 7 bases agree with TRBD1. CDR1 and CDR2 from the germline V gene are WSHSY and SAAADI. Unmatched junction bases numbered 5, after V lost 6 bases and J lost 3 bases. This CDR3 spans 13 amino acids. CDR3 loop: CASRGRGNYEQYF. The CDR3 nucleotides read TGCGCCAGCAGGGGCAGGGGGAACTACGAGCAGTACTTC.

The gene calls are TRBV5-6 and TRBJ2-7; D possibly corresponds to TRBD2 (6 bases). The germline V and J ends were trimmed by 2 bases and 2 bases, with 8 bases remaining between them. This CDR3 is 13 amino acids long. CDR1 SGHDT and CDR2 YYEEEE come from the germline V gene. The CDR3 sequence is CASSFWGAYEQYF. In nucleotides, the CDR3 is TGTGCCAGCAGCTTTTGGGGGGCCTACGAGCAGTACTTC.

This sequence joins TRBV6-1 and TRBJ2-7; the D is unclear. Trimming took off 6 bases at V and 0 bases at J, with 12 bases between the two ends. The CDR3 runs 14 residues. Germline V CDR1 and CDR2: MNHNS, SASEGT. The CDR3 spells CASRRGTASYEQYF. CDR3 coding DNA: TGTGCCAGCAGAAGAGGAACAGCCTCCTACGAGCAGTACTTC.

Turning to this clone: At one boundary the junction diverges from the germline segment, which might be a read error. The chain's CDR3 is CASSLADGTEAFF. The DNA for the CDR3 is TGTGCTAGCAGCTTAGCGGATGGCACTGAAGCTTTCTTT. This rearrangement joins TRBV7-9 to TRBJ1-1; D uncertain. CDR1 and CDR2 from the germline V gene are SEHNR and FQNEAQ (reference sequence). This CDR3 contains 13 residues. The full variable domain, with the rest looked up from reference TRBV7-9 and TRBJ1-1, is DTGVSQNPRHKITKRGQNVTFRCDPISEHNRLYWYRQTLGQGPEFLTYFQNEAQLEKSRLLSDRFSAERPKGSFSTLEIQRTEQGDSAMYLCASSLADGTEAFFGQGTRLTVV.

V usage is TRBV6-1 and J usage is TRBJ2-2; no clear D gene. The CDR3 covers 11 residues. V was cut by 8 bases and J by 6 bases, with 7 bases left in between. CDR1 and CDR2 from the germline V gene are MNHNS and SASEGT. The chain's CDR3 is CASRFAGELFF. CDR3 nucleotides: TGTGCCAGCCGCTTCGCCGGGGAGCTGTTTTTT.

This clone was detected only once. The rearrangement uses TRBV18 and TRBJ1-1; D gene uncertain. Trimming cost V 6 bases and J 1 base, with 9 bases left between them. CDR1 KGHSH and CDR2 LQKENI come from the germline V gene. The CDR3 extends over 13 amino acids. The CDR3 region has the DNA TGTGCCAGCTCGCTTACTGAGAACACTGAAGCTTTCTTT. Translating gives CASSLTENTEAFF. Full variable domain (rest looked up from reference TRBV18 and TRBJ1-1): NAGVMQNPRHLVRRRGQEARLRCSPMKGHSHVYWYRQLPEEGLKFMVYLQKENIIDESGMPKERFSAEFPKEGPSILRIQQVVRGDSAAYFCASSLTENTEAFFGQGTRLTVV.

This chain links TRBV7-9 with TRBJ2-7; the D is unclear. This CDR3 has 12 amino acids. The V and J ends lost 4 bases and 4 bases respectively, with 8 bases between them. From germline, CDR1 is SEHNR and CDR2 FQNEAQ (reference sequence). The CDR3 sequence is CASSSPRYEQYF. The CDR3 coding sequence is TGTGCCAGCAGCTCTCCGCGTTACGAGCAGTACTTC.

The chain couples TRBV2 to TRBJ1-5; 9 nucleotides match TRBD1. Germline CDR1 SNHLY, CDR2 FYNNEI. The V gene end was trimmed by 0 bases and the J gene end by 2 bases; junction bases not matched to a gene: 5. The CDR3 loop spans 17 amino acids. Here the CDR3 reads CASSEAVGDRGNQPQHF. The CDR3 bases are TGTGCCAGCAGTGAAGCGGTTGGGGACAGGGGCAATCAGCCCCAGCATTTT.

The rearrangement joins TRBV19 to TRBJ2-3, with D uncertain. The CDR3 is 16 residues long. V was trimmed by 7 bases and J by 0 bases, leaving 17 bases between them. In germline, CDR1 is LNHDA, CDR2 SQIVND (reference sequence). CDR3 loop: CASKRLGQESTDTQYF. The CDR3 DNA follows: TGTGCCAGTAAGCGCCTCGGGCAGGAGAGCACAGATACGCAGTATTTT.

The gene calls are TRBV6-6 and TRBJ1-2, with 9 positions matching TRBD1. CDR1 and CDR2 from the germline V gene are MNHNY and SVGAGI (reference sequence). The CDR3 is 14 amino acids. J gave up 8 bases and V 4 bases, and 8 bases lay outside the gene matches. The CDR3 DNA is TGTGCCAGCAGTTCCGCACAGGGGGCAGGGGGCTACACCTTC. Protein sequence: CASSSAQGAGGYTF.

This clone was found a few times. A far larger clone is only one base removed, so a read error is likely. The same CDR3 also results from other DNA sequences found in this sample. The rearrangement joins TRBV4-1 to TRBJ2-1, with 11 bases identical to TRBD2. Germline values: CDR1 MGHRA, CDR2 YSYEKL. V was pared by 0 bases and J by 6 bases, with 1 base of the junction left unmatched. The CDR3 is made up of 15 amino acids. The CDR3 is CASSQDSGGANEQFF. The CDR3 DNA follows: TGCGCCAGCAGCCAAGATAGCGGGGGGGCCAATGAGCAGTTCTTC.

The V and J genes are TRBV12-5 and TRBJ2-1; TRBD1 or TRBD2 may be the D gene (5 bases each). This CDR3 is 13 amino acids long. Germline V lookup: CDR1 LGHNT, CDR2 FRNRAP. Trimming pared 1 base from V and 10 bases from J, leaving 11 bases between. CDR3 residues: CASGLGFRDEQFF. As DNA, the CDR3 is TGTGCTAGTGGTTTGGGTTTCCGGGACGAGCAGTTCTTC.

The J gene is TRBJ2-7, the V gene TRBV14; TRBD1 matches at 7 bases. The CDR3 runs 15 residues. V shed 1 base, J shed 3 bases, and the junction held 6 bases outside the gene matches. Germline V gene data show CDR1 as SGHDN and CDR2 as FVKESK. The chain's CDR3 is CASSQAMTGIYEQYF. The CDR3 DNA sequence: TGTGCCAGCAGCCAAGCGATGACAGGGATCTACGAGCAGTACTTC. Full variable domain (rest looked up from reference TRBV14 and TRBJ2-7): EAGVTQFPSHSVIEKGQTVTLRCDPISGHDNLYWYRRVMGKEIKFLLHFVKESKQDESGMPNNRFLAERTGGTYSTLKVQPAELEDSGVYFCASSQAMTGIYEQYFGPGTRLTVT.

A word on this clone: At one end, the junction sequence differs from germline, possibly due to a read error. This CDR3 is also generated by other DNA sequences in the sample. The J gene is TRBJ2-7, the V gene TRBV6-5, with 12 bases identical to TRBD1. CDR3 length: 15 residues. The germline V gene has CDR1 MNHEY and CDR2 SVGAGI. CDR3 coding DNA: TGTGCCAGCAGGGGACCGGGACAGGGGGCCTACGAGCAATACTTC. This encodes CASRGPGQGAYEQYF.

The rearrangement uses TRBV28 and TRBJ1-3, with unresolved D. CDR3 size: 15 residues. Trimming took 5 bases from V and 4 from J, leaving 15 bases between them. Germline V CDR1 and CDR2: MDHEN, SYDVKM. The CDR3 protein is CASSHLPRAGNTIYF. The CDR3, as DNA: TGTGCCAGCAGTCACCTACCCCGCGCCGGAAACACCATATATTTT.

The V call is TRBV28, the J call TRBJ1-5; unclear D gene. The germline gives CDR1 MDHEN, CDR2 SYDVKM. Trimming shortened V by 2 bases and J by 7 bases, and 9 bases separated the two germline ends. The CDR3 is 13 residues long. The CDR3 sequence is CASSLGGSQPQHF. As DNA, the CDR3 is TGTGCCAGCAGTTTAGGAGGGTCCCAGCCCCAGCATTTT.

This clone was recorded once. The V and J genes are TRBV2 and TRBJ2-1, with TRBD1 matching 7 bases. Germline V lookup: CDR1 SNHLY, CDR2 FYNNEI. The CDR3 covers 12 residues. Trimming took 7 bases from V and 5 from J; bases not matched to a gene: 2. The CDR3: CASNDRDNEQFF. DNA of the CDR3: TGTGCCAGCAACGACAGGGACAATGAGCAGTTCTTC. Full variable domain (outside the CDR3, taken from reference TRBV2 and TRBJ2-1): EPEVTQTPSHQVTQMGQEVILRCVPISNHLYFYWYRQILGQKVEFLVSFYNNEISEKSEIFDDQFSVERPDGSNFTLKIRSTKLEDSAMYFCASNDRDNEQFFGPGTRLTVL.

This chain connects TRBV7-3 to TRBJ2-5; D is possibly TRBD1 or TRBD2 (6 bases each). Trimming took off 3 bases at V and 5 bases at J, with 10 bases between the two ends. This CDR3 has 13 amino acids. Germline V gene data show CDR1 as SGHTA and CDR2 as FQGTGA. CDR3 protein: CASSFKGGETQYF. CDR3 in DNA: TGTGCCAGCAGCTTCAAAGGGGGGGAGACCCAGTACTTC.